This T cell receptor beta chain was observed in a study of cytomegalovirus exposure and HLA in healthy donors. Study conclusions and caveats: Previously analyzed data showed that most TCR beta V segments were productive at a frequency of about 87% or about 30%. A later analysis reportedly found that, within productive TCRs, an Asian-associated ancestry cluster had fewer N-insertions than the mean observed across the roughly 700 donors.

In regard to this clone: What it binds is not known.

PCR involved 60 Vbeta and 13 Jbeta primers. Assay: immunoSEQ multiplex PCR; the TCRdb copy retains only in-frame clones and omits some. The sample contains 150,000 to 200,000 clones, roughly 80% of which appear only once. The sequenced sample consisted of PBMCs. This sequence was found in a woman between 40 and 50 years old in good health and CMV-seronegative.

CDR3 residues: CASSPVNQPQHF. The CDR3 DNA reads TGTGCCAGTAGCCCCGTGAATCAGCCCCAGCATTTT. V usage is TRBV19 and J usage is TRBJ1-5, with D unresolved. The CDR3 is 12 residues long. From germline, CDR1 is LNHDA and CDR2 SQIVND (reference sequence). V lost 6 bases and J 4 bases, leaving 7 bases between the germline ends.